This T cell receptor (beta chain) was sequenced during a study of PD-1 blockade in classical Hodgkin lymphoma (TCRdb year 2020). Study-wide context: Nivolumab dosing was 3 mg/kg intravenously every 2 weeks, continuing until either disease progression or unacceptable toxicity. The study used CyTOF and TCR beta sequencing to define a peripheral blood immune signature of response to PD-1 blockade in classical Hodgkin lymphoma. Overall study outcomes, separate from this receptor: Trial patients with a complete response had baseline diversity similar to that of newly diagnosed patients, while partial responders and progressors had significantly lower diversity. Baseline TCR diversity was reported to be lower in newly diagnosed patients than in healthy donors and to be lower still in relapsed/refractory patients. Only a single clinical trial cohort was studied, and what caused the repertoire differences, possibly disease activity or prior therapy, remained undefined. CD4+ but not CD8+ TCR diversity rose significantly by C4D1 (p=0.0027 vs p=0.16), most apparent in complete responders (p=0.02). Lower diversity was observed in patients in whom nivolumab was started less than 1 year after ASCT, and these patients were excluded from later analyses so that confounding by immune reconstitution would be avoided.

The time point label here, explained by the study, means: cycle 2 day 1 (C2D1) of nivolumab. Every trial patient had relapsed following autologous stem cell transplantation, and prior brentuximab vedotin exposure was what differed among cohorts A, B and C. The trial cohort was composed of around 60 patients with relapsed/refractory classical Hodgkin lymphoma, for whom complete response, partial response or progressive disease was recorded as best overall response. Single-agent nivolumab was administered to trial patients in the multi-cohort phase II CheckMate 205 trial. An independent review committee assessed best overall response by applying the 2007 International Working Group response criteria. Trial PBMCs were collected just before the start of nivolumab (C1D1) and during therapy at cycle 2 day 1 and cycle 4 day 1. After peripheral blood was drawn into 8 mL Vacutainer Cell Preparation Tubes, PBMCs were isolated by centrifugation and then cryopreserved.

A remark on this clone: It has no known antigen specificity. No per-base quality is available; no much larger clone lies one base away.

Genomic DNA was extracted with the Qiagen DNeasy kit from unsorted PBMCs and from negatively selected CD4+ and CD8+ fractions. TCR beta CDR3 regions were amplified by immunoSEQ multiplex PCR using primers annealing to V and J segments. A synthetic immune receptor repertoire was used to minimize amplification bias, and remaining bias was computationally removed after sequencing. Concerning the study's data processing: Custom Python scripts were used to quantify repertoire diversity as the Shannon entropy index. Unsorted, CD4+ and CD8+ repertoires were examined separately, except in combined analyses, for which CD4+ and CD8+ sequences were merged in silico. Clonal expansion was defined as at least a 2-fold frequency increase after treatment relative to C1D1, with a pseudocount of 0.5 for undetected baseline clones. Clones with 0 or 1 copy at C1D1 were classified as singleton clones, and clones with 2 or more copies were classified as non-singleton clones. By matching protein sequences in sorted samples from the same patient, clones expanded in unsorted samples were annotated as CD4+, CD8+ or unknown. Wilcoxon tests on paired samples were used to test diversity changes from C1D1 to C4D1. The clones in this table, taken by TCRdb from immuneACCESS, are in-frame only. Not every clone is retained; where verified, under half of the shortfall comes from an unresolved V gene, and the cause of the rest is unknown. V, J and clone size derive from that table, while D and trimming were established from the DNA sequence. The sample includes more than 90,000 clones, with about four fifths observed a single time. The ten largest clones add up to approximately 15% of the sample.

The sequence derives from a human donor with classical Hodgkin lymphoma. This specimen was peripheral blood mononuclear cells (PBMCs), taken before the second cycle of nivolumab.

Here the CDR3 is given as CASSPTGTLLGNEQFF. The DNA sequence is TGTGCCAGCAGCCCAACCGGGACCCTTCTAGGCAATGAGCAGTTCTTC. The chain links TRBV7-9 with TRBJ2-1; the D segment is perhaps TRBD1 or TRBD2, each sharing 5 matched bases. CDR1 SEHNR and CDR2 FQNEAQ are derived from the germline V gene (reference sequence). The CDR3 runs 16 amino acids, cysteine and phenylalanine included. Only CDR3 DNA remains: 48 bases, in frame from the first base. The V and J ends are trimmed by 5 bases and 6 bases, leaving 20 bases between them.